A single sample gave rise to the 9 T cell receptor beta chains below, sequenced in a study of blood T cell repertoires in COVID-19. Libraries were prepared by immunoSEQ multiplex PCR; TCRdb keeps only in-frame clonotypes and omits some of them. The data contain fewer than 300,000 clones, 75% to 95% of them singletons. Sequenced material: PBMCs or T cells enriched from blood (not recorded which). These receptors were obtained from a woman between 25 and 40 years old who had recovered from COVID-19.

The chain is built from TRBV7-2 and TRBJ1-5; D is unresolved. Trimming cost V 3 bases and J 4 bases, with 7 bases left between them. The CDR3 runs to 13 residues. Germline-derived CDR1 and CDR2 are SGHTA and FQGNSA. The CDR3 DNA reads TGTGCCAGCAGCTTCCAGGATAATCAGCCCCAGCATTTT. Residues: CASSFQDNQPQHF.

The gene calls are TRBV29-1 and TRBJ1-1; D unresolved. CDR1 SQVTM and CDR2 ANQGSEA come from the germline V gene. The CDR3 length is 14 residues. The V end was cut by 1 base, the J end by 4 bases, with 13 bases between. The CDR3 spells CSVEGAPESTEAFF. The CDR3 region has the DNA TGCAGCGTTGAAGGGGCCCCCGAGAGCACTGAAGCTTTCTTT.

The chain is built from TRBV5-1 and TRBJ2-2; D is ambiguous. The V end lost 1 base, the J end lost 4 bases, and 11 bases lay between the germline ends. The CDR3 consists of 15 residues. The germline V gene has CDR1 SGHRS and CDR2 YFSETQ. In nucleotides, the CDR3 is TGCGCCAGCAGCTTGTACAGCCAAATCACCGGGGAGCTGTTTTTT. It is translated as CASSLYSQITGELFF.

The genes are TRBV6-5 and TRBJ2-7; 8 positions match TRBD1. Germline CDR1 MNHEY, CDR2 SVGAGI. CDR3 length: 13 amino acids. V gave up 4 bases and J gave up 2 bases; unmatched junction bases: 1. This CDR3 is CASSFRGPYEQYF. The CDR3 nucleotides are TGTGCCAGCAGTTTCAGGGGGCCCTACGAGCAGTACTTC.

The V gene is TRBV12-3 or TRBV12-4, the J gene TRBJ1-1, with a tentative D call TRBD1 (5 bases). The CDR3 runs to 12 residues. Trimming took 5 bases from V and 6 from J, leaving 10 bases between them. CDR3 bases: TGTGCCAGCAGTCGCCCCAGGGCTGAAGCTTTCTTT. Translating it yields CASSRPRAEAFF.

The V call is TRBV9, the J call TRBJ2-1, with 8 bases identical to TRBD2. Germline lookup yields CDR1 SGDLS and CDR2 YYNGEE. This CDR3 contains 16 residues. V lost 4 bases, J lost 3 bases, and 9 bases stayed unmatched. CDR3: CASSLTREAVYNEQFF. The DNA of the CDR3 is TGTGCCAGCAGCCTCACGCGGGAGGCAGTCTACAATGAGCAGTTCTTC. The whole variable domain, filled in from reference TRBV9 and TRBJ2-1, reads DSGVTQTPKHLITATGQRVTLRCSPRSGDLSVYWYQQSLDQGLQFLIQYYNGEERAKGNILERFSAQQFPDLHSELNLSSLELGDSALYFCASSLTREAVYNEQFFGPGTRLTVL.

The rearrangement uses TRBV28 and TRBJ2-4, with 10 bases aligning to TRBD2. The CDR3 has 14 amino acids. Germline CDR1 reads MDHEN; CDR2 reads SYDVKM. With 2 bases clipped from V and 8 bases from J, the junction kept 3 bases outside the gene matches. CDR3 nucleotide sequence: TGTGCCAGCAGTTTAGGGACTAGCGCAGACATTCAGTACTTC. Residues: CASSLGTSADIQYF.

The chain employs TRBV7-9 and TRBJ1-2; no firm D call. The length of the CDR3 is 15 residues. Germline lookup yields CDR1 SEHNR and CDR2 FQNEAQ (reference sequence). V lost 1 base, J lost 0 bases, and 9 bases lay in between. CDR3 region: CASSLGQDANYGYTF. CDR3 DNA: TGTGCCAGCAGCTTAGGGCAGGATGCTAACTATGGCTACACCTTC.

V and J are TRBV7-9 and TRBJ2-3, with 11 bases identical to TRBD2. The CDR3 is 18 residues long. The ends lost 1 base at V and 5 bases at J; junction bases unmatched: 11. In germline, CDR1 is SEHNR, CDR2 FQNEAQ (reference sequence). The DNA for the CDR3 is TGTGCCAGCAGCTTAGACCCCATAGCGGGAGGGCCTGGAGATACGCAGTATTTT. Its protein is CASSLDPIAGGPGDTQYF.